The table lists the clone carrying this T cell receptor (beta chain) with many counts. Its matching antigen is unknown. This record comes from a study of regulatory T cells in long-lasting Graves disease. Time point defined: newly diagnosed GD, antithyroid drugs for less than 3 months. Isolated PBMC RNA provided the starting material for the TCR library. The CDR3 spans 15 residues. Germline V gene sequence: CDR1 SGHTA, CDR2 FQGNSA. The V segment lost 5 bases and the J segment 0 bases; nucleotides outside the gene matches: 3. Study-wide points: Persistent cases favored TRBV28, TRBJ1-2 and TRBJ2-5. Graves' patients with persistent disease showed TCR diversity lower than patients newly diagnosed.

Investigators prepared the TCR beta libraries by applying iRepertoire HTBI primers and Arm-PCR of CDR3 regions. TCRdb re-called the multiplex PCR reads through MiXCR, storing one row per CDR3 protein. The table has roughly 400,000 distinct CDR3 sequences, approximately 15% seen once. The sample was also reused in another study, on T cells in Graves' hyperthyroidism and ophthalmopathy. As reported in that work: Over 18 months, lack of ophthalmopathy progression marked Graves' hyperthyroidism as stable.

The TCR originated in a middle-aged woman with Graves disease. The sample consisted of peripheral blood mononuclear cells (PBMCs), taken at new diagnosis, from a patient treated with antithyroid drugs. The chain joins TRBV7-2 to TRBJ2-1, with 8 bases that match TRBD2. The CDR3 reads CASSPRGGSYNEQFF. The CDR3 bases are TGTGCCAGCAGCCCCCGGGGGGGCTCCTACAATGAGCAGTTCTTC.